The rows below give T cell receptor beta chains drawn from one sample of a study of T cells in localized non-small cell lung cancer. Clones were sequenced by immunoSEQ multiplex PCR, and TCRdb holds only the in-frame ones, with some missing. Among around 700 clones listed, more than 25% were seen once. The sample consisted of normal lung tissue next to the tumor, taken before any cancer treatment. These receptors came from a man aged 35 to 69 with stage III lung adenocarcinoma. Each CDR3 is given with its conserved first and last residue. A D gene is named only where the DNA matches it firmly. Some rows have no size entry. The others give once, few or many, or a class for an expanded clone.

D gene	J gene	CDR3 length	clone size	V gene	CDR3 protein	CDR3 DNA
-	TRBJ1-2	13	few	TRBV28	CAARETMQHGYTF	TGTGCCGCACGGGAGACTATGCAACATGGCTACACCTTC
TRBD2	TRBJ2-2	16	-	TRBV10-1	CASTAGLAGATGELFF	TGCGCCAGCACCGCTGGACTAGCGGGAGCCACCGGGGAGCTGTTTTTT
TRBD2	TRBJ2-7	16	few	TRBV15	CATSREALADSYEQYF	TGTGCCACCAGCAGAGAGGCTCTAGCGGACTCCTACGAGCAGTACTTC
-	TRBJ2-1	14	-	TRBV9	CASSVAGVGDEQFF	TGTGCCAGCAGCGTAGCGGGAGTAGGGGATGAGCAGTTCTTC
-	TRBJ1-5	14	large	TRBV12-5	CASTLGPSNQPQHF	TGTGCCAGCACCCTTGGGCCTAGCAATCAGCCCCAGCATTTT
-	TRBJ2-7	16	-	TRBV11-3	CASSFNLQGLMDEQYF	TGTGCCAGCAGCTTCAACCTACAGGGTCTAATGGACGAGCAGTACTTC
-	TRBJ1-4	15	-	TRBV5-1	CASSSNGQNNEKLFF	TGCGCCAGCAGCTCGAACGGACAGAATAATGAAAAACTGTTTTTT
-	TRBJ2-2	13	-	TRBV19	CASSSGLTGELFF	TGTGCCAGTAGTTCGGGACTTACCGGGGAGCTGTTTTTT
-	TRBJ1-2	15	-	TRBV11-3	CASSPEWGRDYGYTF	TGTGCCAGCAGCCCGGAGTGGGGGCGGGACTATGGCTACACCTTC
TRBD2	TRBJ2-7	11	-	TRBV6-7	CASRLAGKQYF	TGTGCCAGTCGACTAGCGGGGAAGCAGTACTTC
TRBD2	TRBJ2-7	15	-	TRBV5-1	CASSLASSGTYEQYF	TGCGCCAGCAGCTTGGCCTCTAGCGGGACCTACGAGCAGTACTTC
-	TRBJ2-3	15	medium-sized	TRBV11-3	CASSLSGVGTDTQYF	TGTGCCAGCAGCTTAAGCGGTGTAGGGACAGATACGCAGTATTTT
-	TRBJ1-4	15	few	TRBV11-3	CASSLGPGRNEKLFF	TGTGCCAGCAGCTTAGGTCCAGGGAGGAATGAAAAACTGTTTTTT
-	TRBJ1-2	14	few	TRBV11-3	CASSQGTANYGYTF	TGTGCCAGCAGCCAAGGTACGGCTAACTATGGCTACACCTTC
TRBD1	TRBJ1-3	16	-	TRBV10-3	CAISESIQGAQNTIYF	TGTGCCATCAGTGAGTCGATACAGGGGGCCCAAAACACCATATATTTT
-	TRBJ2-7	15	medium-sized	TRBV11-1	CASSVALGPGDEQYF	TGTGCCAGCAGCGTCGCCTTAGGGCCGGGGGACGAGCAGTACTTC
TRBD2	TRBJ2-3	16	few	TRBV18	CASSPLAGSSTDTQYF	TGTGCCAGCTCACCACTAGCGGGTTCTAGCACAGATACGCAGTATTTT
TRBD1	TRBJ2-3	18	-	TRBV6-8	CASSRPGQGLPSTDTQYF	TGTGCCAGCAGTCGTCCGGGACAGGGATTACCTAGCACAGATACGCAGTATTTT
TRBD2	TRBJ2-7	13	medium-sized	TRBV7-2	CATGLAGGYEQYF	TGTGCCACGGGACTAGCGGGAGGTTACGAGCAGTACTTC
TRBD2	TRBJ2-1	18	large	TRBV11-3	CASSSRHVSGSSYNEQFF	TGTGCCAGCAGCTCACGGCACGTTAGCGGGAGCTCCTACAATGAGCAGTTCTTC
TRBD2	TRBJ2-1	14	few	TRBV19	CASGASGSGNEQFF	TGTGCCAGTGGGGCTAGCGGATCCGGCAATGAGCAGTTCTTC
-	TRBJ2-5	11	few	TRBV30	CAWDSEGTQYF	TGTGCCTGGGACAGCGAGGGGACCCAGTACTTC
-	TRBJ1-1	13	few	TRBV7-1	CASSSQGSGEAFF	TGTGCCAGCAGCTCCCAAGGGAGTGGTGAAGCTTTCTTT
TRBD2	TRBJ2-1	17	few	TRBV19	CASSVLAGGEGYNEQFF	TGTGCCAGTTCAGTACTAGCGGGAGGTGAGGGATACAATGAGCAGTTCTTC
-	TRBJ1-1	15	-	TRBV5-1	CASSFQGGRNTEAFF	TGCGCCAGCAGCTTTCAGGGCGGGAGGAACACTGAAGCTTTCTTT
-	TRBJ2-1	16	-	TRBV19	CASRSAPDSAYNEQFF	TGTGCCAGTAGGTCAGCCCCGGACAGTGCCTACAATGAGCAGTTCTTC
TRBD2	TRBJ2-1	16	few	TRBV11-3	CASSPVAGGGFNEQFF	TGTGCCAGCAGCCCAGTAGCGGGAGGGGGCTTCAATGAGCAGTTCTTC
TRBD1	TRBJ1-4	13	-	TRBV14	CASSSDRGEKLFF	TGTGCCAGCAGCTCAGACAGGGGGGAAAAACTGTTTTTT
-	TRBJ2-3	15	medium-sized	TRBV11-3	CASSLSPGSTDTQYF	TGTGCCAGCAGCTTATCCCCGGGGAGCACAGATACGCAGTATTTT
TRBD1	TRBJ2-4	20	once	TRBV18	CASSPSGTASEDGAKNIQYF	TGTGCCAGCTCACCCTCCGGGACAGCCTCCGAAGATGGAGCCAAAAACATTCAGTACTTC
TRBD2	TRBJ2-5	16	-	TRBV28	CASTPLGLANQETQYF	TGTGCCAGCACTCCGCTGGGACTAGCGAACCAAGAGACCCAGTACTTC
TRBD2	TRBJ2-1	19	-	TRBV6-8	CASSQRTSGRVGGANEQFF	TGTGCCAGCAGTCAACGGACTAGCGGGAGAGTGGGTGGAGCGAATGAGCAGTTCTTC
TRBD1	TRBJ2-7	14	-	TRBV9	CASSVGTGGFEQYF	TGTGCCAGCAGCGTAGGTACAGGGGGCTTCGAGCAGTACTTC
-	TRBJ1-1	12	-	TRBV28	CASSLMGTEAFF	TGTGCCAGCAGTTTAATGGGCACTGAAGCTTTCTTT
TRBD2	TRBJ2-4	15	-	TRBV5-1	CASSSGAGDKGIQYF	TGCGCCAGCAGCTCAGGAGCGGGGGACAAGGGCATTCAGTACTTC
-	TRBJ1-1	11	-	TRBV30	CAWRGWTEAFF	TGTGCCTGGAGGGGGTGGACTGAAGCTTTCTTT
TRBD1	TRBJ2-7	15	-	TRBV6-1	CASSEEWTGAYEQYF	TGTGCCAGCAGTGAAGAGTGGACAGGGGCCTACGAGCAGTACTTC
-	TRBJ2-1	15	-	TRBV19	CASSPGSGDYNEQFF	TGTGCCAGTAGTCCGGGTAGCGGAGACTACAATGAGCAGTTCTTC
TRBD2	TRBJ2-5	15	-	TRBV11-3	CASSHGDYRGETQYF	TGTGCCAGCAGCCATGGGGACTACCGAGGGGAGACCCAGTACTTC
TRBD1	TRBJ2-7	15	-	TRBV6-8	CASSPRQGASYEQYF	TGTGCCAGCAGCCCCCGACAGGGTGCATCCTACGAGCAGTACTTC
TRBD1	TRBJ2-7	15	-	TRBV18	CASSPTGGSSYEQYF	TGTGCCAGCTCACCCACAGGGGGAAGCTCCTACGAGCAGTACTTC
-	TRBJ1-2	15	-	TRBV14	CASSQGGSGNYGYTF	TGTGCCAGCAGCCAAGGAGGGTCGGGTAACTATGGCTACACCTTC
-	TRBJ1-3	15	-	TRBV28	CASRTDGASGNTIYF	TGTGCCAGCAGGACGGACGGTGCCTCTGGAAACACCATATATTTT
-	TRBJ2-1	15	hyperexpanded	TRBV19	CASSRGQRGYNEQFF	TGTGCCAGTAGTAGAGGCCAAAGGGGGTACAATGAGCAGTTCTTC
-	TRBJ2-7	17	-	TRBV11-3	CASSPDERRLKVYEQYF	TGTGCCAGCAGCCCCGATGAGCGGAGGCTTAAGGTCTACGAGCAGTACTTC
TRBD1	TRBJ2-7	17	-	TRBV28	CASSPHSTGGYPYEQYF	TGTGCCAGCAGTCCCCACTCCACAGGGGGATATCCCTACGAGCAGTACTTC
-	TRBJ2-7	12	-	TRBV6-8	CASSGQFSEQYF	TGTGCCAGCAGTGGACAGTTCTCCGAGCAGTACTTC
TRBD2	TRBJ2-2	15	large	TRBV6-8	CASRPGGADTGELFF	TGTGCCAGCAGACCGGGGGGGGCCGACACCGGGGAGCTGTTTTTT
-	TRBJ1-5	13	medium-sized	TRBV6-8	CASSAGEAQPQHF	TGTGCCAGCAGTGCAGGGGAGGCTCAGCCCCAGCATTTT
-	TRBJ2-1	13	-	TRBV19	CASSIRSTGEQFF	TGTGCCAGTAGTATAAGGAGCACAGGCGAGCAGTTCTTC
TRBD1	TRBJ1-1	14	large	TRBV19	CASSRTGANTEAFF	TGTGCCAGTAGTAGGACAGGGGCGAACACTGAAGCTTTCTTT
-	TRBJ2-6	15	-	TRBV11-3	CASTQGTSGANVLTF	TGTGCCAGCACCCAAGGAACCTCTGGGGCCAACGTCCTGACTTTC
TRBD1	TRBJ2-1	15	-	TRBV19	CASSFGQGGYNEQFF	TGTGCCAGTAGTTTTGGACAGGGTGGCTACAATGAGCAGTTCTTC
TRBD1	TRBJ2-4	15	-	TRBV7-2	CASSYRGIGKNIQYF	TGTGCCAGCAGTTACAGGGGGATCGGCAAAAACATTCAGTACTTC
TRBD2	TRBJ2-1	15	few	TRBV25-1	CASSPSGRVGDEQFF	TGTGCCAGCAGTCCTAGCGGGAGGGTAGGCGATGAGCAGTTCTTC
-	TRBJ2-2	12	once	TRBV6-8	CASSDPAGELFF	TGTGCCAGCAGTGACCCCGCTGGGGAGCTGTTTTTT